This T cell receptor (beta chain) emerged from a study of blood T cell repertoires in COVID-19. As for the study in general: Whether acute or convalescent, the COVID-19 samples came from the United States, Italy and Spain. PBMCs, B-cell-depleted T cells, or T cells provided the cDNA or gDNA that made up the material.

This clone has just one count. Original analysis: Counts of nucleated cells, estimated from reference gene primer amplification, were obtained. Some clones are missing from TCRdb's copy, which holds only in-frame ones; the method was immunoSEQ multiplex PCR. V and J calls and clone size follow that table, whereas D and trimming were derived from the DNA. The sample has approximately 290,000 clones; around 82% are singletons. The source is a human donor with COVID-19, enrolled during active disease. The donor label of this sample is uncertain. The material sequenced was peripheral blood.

The CDR3 DNA follows: TGTGCCAGCAGTGTCTATAGCGGGAGGGCCTACGAGCAGTACTTC. Its translation: CASSVYSGRAYEQYF. The chain uses TRBV6-4 and TRBJ2-7; 11 nucleotides line up with TRBD2. Germline CDR1 MRHNA, CDR2 SNTAGT. Trimming took 4 bases from V and 2 from J; bases not matched to a gene: 4. The CDR3 extends over 15 amino acids.